These 3 T cell receptor beta chains were sequenced from one sample in a study of blood T cell repertoires in COVID-19. TCRdb's table, derived via immunoSEQ multiplex PCR, lists solely in-frame clones and lacks some. The sample has approximately 180,000 clones, over 75% seen once; the top ten hold over 2.5%. Sequencing was carried out using peripheral blood. Receptors were obtained from a man between 60 and 75 years old with acute or convalescent COVID-19.

The rearrangement joins TRBV30 to TRBJ1-1, with 7 nucleotides matching TRBD1. The CDR3 covers 15 residues. The V and J ends lost 1 base and 1 base, in that order; junction bases with no gene match: 6. CDR1 is GTSNPN and CDR2 is SVGIG in the germline V gene (reference sequence). The CDR3 here is CAWSAGTVQNTEAFF. Written as DNA, the CDR3 is TGTGCCTGGAGTGCTGGGACAGTCCAGAACACTGAAGCTTTCTTT. The entire variable domain, with the rest obtained from reference TRBV30 and TRBJ1-1, is as follows: SQTIHQWPATLVQPVGSPLSLECTVEGTSNPNLYWYRQAAGRGLQLLFYSVGIGQISSEVPQNLSASRPQDRQFILSSKKLLLSDSGFYLCAWSAGTVQNTEAFFGQGTRLTVV.

The CDR3 protein is CASATSGSSSYEQYF. CDR3 nucleotide sequence: TGTGCCAGCGCCACTAGCGGGTCGAGCTCCTACGAGCAGTACTTC. The genes are TRBV9 and TRBJ2-7; 9 positions match TRBD2. This CDR3 has 15 amino acids. Germline CDR1 SGDLS, CDR2 YYNGEE. V shed 7 bases and J 0 bases; nucleotides not matched to a gene: 8.

The chain employs TRBV18 and TRBJ2-1; 7 positions agree with TRBD2. Germline lookup yields CDR1 KGHSH and CDR2 LQKENI. The trim removed 3 bases at V and 2 bases at J, leaving 7 bases unmatched. This CDR3 spans 16 amino acids. The CDR3 region has the DNA TGTGCCAGCTCACCCTATACTAGCGCGGCCTACAATGAGCAGTTCTTC. Protein product: CASSPYTSAAYNEQFF.